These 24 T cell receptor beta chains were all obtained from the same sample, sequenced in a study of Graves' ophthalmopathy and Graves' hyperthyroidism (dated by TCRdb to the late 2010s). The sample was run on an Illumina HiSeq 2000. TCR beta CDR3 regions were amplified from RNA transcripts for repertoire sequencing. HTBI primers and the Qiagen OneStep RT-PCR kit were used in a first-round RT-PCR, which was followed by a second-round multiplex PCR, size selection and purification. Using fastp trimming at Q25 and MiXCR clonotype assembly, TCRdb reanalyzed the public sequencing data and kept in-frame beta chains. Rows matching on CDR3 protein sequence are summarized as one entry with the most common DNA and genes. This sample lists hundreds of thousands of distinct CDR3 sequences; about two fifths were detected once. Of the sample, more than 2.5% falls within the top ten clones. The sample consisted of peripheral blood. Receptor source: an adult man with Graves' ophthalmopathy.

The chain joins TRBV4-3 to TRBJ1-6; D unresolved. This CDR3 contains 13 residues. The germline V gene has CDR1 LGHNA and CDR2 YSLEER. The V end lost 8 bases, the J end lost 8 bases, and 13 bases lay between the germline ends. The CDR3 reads CASARGVDSPLHF. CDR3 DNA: TGCGCCAGCGCCCGCGGGGTTGATTCACCCCTCCACTTT.

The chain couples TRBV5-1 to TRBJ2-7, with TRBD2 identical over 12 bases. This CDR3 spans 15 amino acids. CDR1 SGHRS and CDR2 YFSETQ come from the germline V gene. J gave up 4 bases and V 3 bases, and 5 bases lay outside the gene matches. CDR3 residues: CASSWGGLAGYEQYF. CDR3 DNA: TGCGCCAGCAGCTGGGGGGGACTAGCGGGTTACGAGCAGTACTTC.

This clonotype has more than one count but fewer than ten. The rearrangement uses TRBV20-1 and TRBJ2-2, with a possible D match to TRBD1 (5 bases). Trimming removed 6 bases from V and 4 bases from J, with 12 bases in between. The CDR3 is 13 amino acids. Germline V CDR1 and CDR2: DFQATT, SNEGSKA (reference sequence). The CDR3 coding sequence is TGCAGTGCCTACCAGGGCGCCACCGGGGAGCTGTTTTTT. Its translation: CSAYQGATGELFF.

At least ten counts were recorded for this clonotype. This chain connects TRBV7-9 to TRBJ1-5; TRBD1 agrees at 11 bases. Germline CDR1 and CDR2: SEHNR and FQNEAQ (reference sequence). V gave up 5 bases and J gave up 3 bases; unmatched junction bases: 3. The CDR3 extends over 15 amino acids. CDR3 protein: CASSPGQGVNQPQHF. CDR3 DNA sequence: TGTGCCAGCAGCCCGGGACAGGGGGTCAATCAGCCCCAGCATTTT.

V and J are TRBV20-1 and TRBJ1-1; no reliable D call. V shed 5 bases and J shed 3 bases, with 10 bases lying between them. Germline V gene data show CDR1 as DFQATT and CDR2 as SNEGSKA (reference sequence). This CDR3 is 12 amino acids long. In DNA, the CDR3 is TGCAGTGCTCCGGCAGGCCACACTGAAGCTTTCTTT. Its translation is CSAPAGHTEAFF.

The CDR3 sequence: CSYGGRVETQYF. CDR3 coding DNA: TGCAGCTATGGCGGGAGAGTTGAGACCCAGTACTTC. The V call is TRBV29-1, the J call TRBJ2-5, with TRBD2 identical over 7 bases. The CDR3 contains 12 residues. V lost 8 bases, J lost 5 bases, and 8 bases stayed unmatched. Germline V gives CDR1 SQVTM, CDR2 ANQGSEA.

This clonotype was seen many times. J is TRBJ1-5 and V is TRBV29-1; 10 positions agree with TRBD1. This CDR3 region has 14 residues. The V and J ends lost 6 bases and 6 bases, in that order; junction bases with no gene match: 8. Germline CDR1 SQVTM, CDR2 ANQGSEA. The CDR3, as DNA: TGCAGCGTAACGACAGGGGGCGCGGGTCAGCCCCAGCATTTT. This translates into CSVTTGGAGQPQHF. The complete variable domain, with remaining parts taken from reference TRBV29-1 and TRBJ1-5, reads SAVISQKPSRDICQRGTSLTIQCQVDSQVTMMFWYRQQPGQSLTLIATANQGSEATYESGFVIDKFPISRPNLTFSTLTVSNMSPEDSSIYLCSVTTGGAGQPQHFGDGTRLSIL.

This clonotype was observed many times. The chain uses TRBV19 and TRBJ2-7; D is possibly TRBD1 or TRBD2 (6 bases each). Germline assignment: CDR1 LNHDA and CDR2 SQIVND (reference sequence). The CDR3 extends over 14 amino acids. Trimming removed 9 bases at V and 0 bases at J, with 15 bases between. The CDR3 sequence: CASSIGGSSYEQYF. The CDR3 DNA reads TGTGCCAGCAGCATAGGGGGGAGCTCCTACGAGCAGTACTTC. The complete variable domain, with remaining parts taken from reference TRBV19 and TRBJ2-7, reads DGGITQSPKYLFRKEGQNVTLSCEQNLNHDAMYWYRQDPGQGLRLIYYSQIVNDFQKGDIAEGYSVSREKKESFPLTVTSAQKNPTAFYLCASSIGGSSYEQYFGPGTRLTVT.

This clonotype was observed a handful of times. CDR3 region: CASSQAPLTNTEAFF. CDR3 coding DNA: TGTGCCAGCTCACAGGCCCCACTGACGAACACTGAAGCTTTCTTT. The chain is built from TRBV25-1 and TRBJ1-1; D is possibly TRBD1 (5 bases). The CDR3 length is 15 residues. The V and J ends lost 8 bases and 1 base respectively, with 17 bases between them. Germline lookup yields CDR1 MGHDK and CDR2 SYGVNS.

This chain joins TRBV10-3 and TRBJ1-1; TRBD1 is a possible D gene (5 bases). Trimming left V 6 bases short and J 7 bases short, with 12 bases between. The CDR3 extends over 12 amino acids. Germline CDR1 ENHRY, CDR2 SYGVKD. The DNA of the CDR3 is TGTGCCATCAGGCCGGGAGGACATGAAGCTTTCTTT. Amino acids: CAIRPGGHEAFF.

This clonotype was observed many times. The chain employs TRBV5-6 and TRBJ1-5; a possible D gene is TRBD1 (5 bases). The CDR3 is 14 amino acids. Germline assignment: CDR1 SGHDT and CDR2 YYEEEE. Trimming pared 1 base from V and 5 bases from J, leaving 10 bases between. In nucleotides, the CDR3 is TGTGCCAGCAGCTTGAAGGGGCGTTATCAGCCCCAGCATTTT. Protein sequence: CASSLKGRYQPQHF.

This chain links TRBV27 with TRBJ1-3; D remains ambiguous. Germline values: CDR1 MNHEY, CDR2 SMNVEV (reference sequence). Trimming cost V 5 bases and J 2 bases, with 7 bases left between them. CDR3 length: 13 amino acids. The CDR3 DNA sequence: TGTGCCAGCAGTCCCGACGCTGGAAACACCATATATTTT. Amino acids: CASSPDAGNTIYF.

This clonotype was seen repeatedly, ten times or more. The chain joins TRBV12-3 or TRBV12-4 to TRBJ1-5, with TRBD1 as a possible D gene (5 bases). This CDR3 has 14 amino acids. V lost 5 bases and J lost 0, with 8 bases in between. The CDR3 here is CASSTGYSNQPQHF. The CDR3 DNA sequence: TGTGCCAGCAGTACAGGCTATAGCAATCAGCCCCAGCATTTT.

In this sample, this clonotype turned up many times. The CDR3 loop is CASSRDTYEQYF. The CDR3 DNA reads TGTGCCAGCAGTCGAGACACATACGAGCAGTACTTC. The rearrangement joins TRBV12-3 or TRBV12-4 to TRBJ2-7, with D unclear. The germline V and J ends were trimmed by 5 bases and 4 bases, with 9 bases remaining between them. This CDR3 contains 12 residues.

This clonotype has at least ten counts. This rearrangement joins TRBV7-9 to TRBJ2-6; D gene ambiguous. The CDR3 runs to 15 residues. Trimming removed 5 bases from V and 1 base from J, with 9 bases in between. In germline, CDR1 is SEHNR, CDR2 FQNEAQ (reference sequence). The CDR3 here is CASSRLRSGANVLTF. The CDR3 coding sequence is TGTGCCAGCAGCCGGCTCAGGTCTGGGGCCAACGTCCTGACTTTC.

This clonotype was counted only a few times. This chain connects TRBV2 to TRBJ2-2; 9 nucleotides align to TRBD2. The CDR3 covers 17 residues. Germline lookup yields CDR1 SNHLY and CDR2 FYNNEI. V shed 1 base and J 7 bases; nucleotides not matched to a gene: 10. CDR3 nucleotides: TGTGCCAGCAGTGAAGACGGAGCGGGGGGCCGGGGCGGGGAGCTGTTTTTT. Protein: CASSEDGAGGRGGELFF.

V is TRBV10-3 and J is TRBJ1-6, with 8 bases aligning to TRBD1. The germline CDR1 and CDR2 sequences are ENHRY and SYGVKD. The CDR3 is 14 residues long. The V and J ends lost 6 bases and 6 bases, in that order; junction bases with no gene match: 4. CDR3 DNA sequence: TGTGCCATCAGCACAGGGGGATCTAATTCACCCCTCCACTTT. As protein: CAISTGGSNSPLHF.

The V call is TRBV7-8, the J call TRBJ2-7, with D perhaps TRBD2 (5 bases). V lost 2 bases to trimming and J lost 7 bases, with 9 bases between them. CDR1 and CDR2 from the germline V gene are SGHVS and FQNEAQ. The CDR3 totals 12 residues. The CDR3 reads CASSLMPGEQYF. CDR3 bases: TGTGCCAGCAGCTTAATGCCGGGGGAGCAGTACTTC.

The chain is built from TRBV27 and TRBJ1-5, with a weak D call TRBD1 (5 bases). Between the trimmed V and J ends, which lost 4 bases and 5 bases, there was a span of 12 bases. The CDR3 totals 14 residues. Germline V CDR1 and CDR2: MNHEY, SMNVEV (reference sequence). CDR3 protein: CASSSTGPHQPQHF. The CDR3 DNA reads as TGTGCCAGCAGTTCTACAGGACCCCATCAGCCCCAGCATTTT.

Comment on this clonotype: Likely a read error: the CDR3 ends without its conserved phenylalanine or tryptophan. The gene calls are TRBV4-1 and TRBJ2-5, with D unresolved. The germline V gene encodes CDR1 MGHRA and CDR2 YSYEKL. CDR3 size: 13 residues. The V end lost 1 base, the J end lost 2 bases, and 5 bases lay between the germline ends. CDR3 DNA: TGCGCCAGCAGCCAAGGGCAGCAAGAGACCCAGTACGTC. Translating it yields CASSQGQQETQYV.

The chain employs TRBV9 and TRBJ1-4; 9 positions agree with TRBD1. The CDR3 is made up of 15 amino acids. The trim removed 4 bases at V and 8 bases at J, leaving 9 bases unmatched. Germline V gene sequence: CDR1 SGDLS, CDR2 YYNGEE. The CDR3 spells CASSRGQGNEEKLFF. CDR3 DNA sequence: TGTGCCAGCAGCCGGGGACAGGGCAACGAGGAAAAACTGTTTTTT.

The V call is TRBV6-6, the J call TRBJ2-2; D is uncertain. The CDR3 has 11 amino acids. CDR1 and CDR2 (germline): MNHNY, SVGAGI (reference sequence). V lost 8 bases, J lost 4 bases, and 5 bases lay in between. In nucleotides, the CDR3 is TGTGCCAGCGGTAGCACCGGGGAGCTGTTTTTT. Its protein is CASGSTGELFF.

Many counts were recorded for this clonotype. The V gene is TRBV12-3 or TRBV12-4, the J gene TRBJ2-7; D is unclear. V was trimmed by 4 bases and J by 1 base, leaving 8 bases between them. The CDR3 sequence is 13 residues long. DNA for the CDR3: TGTGCCAGCAGTTCGACAAGATCCTACGAGCAGTACTTC. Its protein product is CASSSTRSYEQYF.

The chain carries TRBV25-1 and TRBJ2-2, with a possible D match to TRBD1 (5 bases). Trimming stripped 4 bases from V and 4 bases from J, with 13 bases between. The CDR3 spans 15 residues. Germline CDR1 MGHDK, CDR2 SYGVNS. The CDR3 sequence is CASSVAPGSTGELFF. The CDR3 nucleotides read TGTGCCAGCAGTGTCGCACCAGGGTCCACCGGGGAGCTGTTTTTT.